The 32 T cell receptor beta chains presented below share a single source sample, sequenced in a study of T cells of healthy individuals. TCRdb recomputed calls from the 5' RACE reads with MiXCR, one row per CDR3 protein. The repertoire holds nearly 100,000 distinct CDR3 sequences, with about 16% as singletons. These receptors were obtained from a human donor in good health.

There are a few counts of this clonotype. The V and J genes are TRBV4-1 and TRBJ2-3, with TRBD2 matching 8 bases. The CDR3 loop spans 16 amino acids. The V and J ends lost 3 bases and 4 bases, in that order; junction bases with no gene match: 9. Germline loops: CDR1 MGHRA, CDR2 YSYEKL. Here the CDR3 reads CASSQIAGRGADTQYF. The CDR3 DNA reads TGCGCCAGCAGCCAGATAGCGGGAAGAGGGGCAGATACGCAGTATTTT.

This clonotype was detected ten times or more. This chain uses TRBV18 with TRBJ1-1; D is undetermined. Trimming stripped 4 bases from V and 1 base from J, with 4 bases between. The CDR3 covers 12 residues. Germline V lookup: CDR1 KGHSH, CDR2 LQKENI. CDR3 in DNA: TGTGCCAGCTCACGGAGGAACACTGAAGCTTTCTTT. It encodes CASSRRNTEAFF.

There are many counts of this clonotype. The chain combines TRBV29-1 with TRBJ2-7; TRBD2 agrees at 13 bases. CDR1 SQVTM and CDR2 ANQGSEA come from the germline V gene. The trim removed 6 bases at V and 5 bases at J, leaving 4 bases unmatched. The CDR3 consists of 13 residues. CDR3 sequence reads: CSVVTSGRNEQYF. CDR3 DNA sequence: TGCAGCGTGGTGACTAGCGGGAGGAACGAGCAGTACTTC.

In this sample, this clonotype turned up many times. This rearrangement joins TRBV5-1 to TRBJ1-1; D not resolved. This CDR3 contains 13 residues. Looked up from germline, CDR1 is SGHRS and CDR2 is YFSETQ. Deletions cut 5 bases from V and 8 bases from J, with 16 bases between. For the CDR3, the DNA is TGCGCCAGCAGAGGAATGAACCTCGGGGAAGCTTTCTTT. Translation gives CASRGMNLGEAFF. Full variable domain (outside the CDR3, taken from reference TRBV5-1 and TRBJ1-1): KAGVTQTPRYLIKTRGQQVTLSCSPISGHRSVSWYQQTPGQGLQFLFEYFSETQRNKGNFPGRFSGRQFSNSRSEMNVSTLELGDSALYLCASRGMNLGEAFFGQGTRLTVV.

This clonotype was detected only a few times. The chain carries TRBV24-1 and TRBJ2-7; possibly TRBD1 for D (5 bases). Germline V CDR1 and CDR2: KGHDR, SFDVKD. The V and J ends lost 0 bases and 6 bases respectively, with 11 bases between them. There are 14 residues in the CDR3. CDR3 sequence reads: CATSDLEPGSEQYF. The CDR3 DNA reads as TGTGCCACCAGTGATTTGGAACCAGGGTCCGAGCAGTACTTC.

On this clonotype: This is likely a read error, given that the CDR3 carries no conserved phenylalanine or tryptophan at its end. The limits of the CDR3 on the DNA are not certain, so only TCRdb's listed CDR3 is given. The CDR3 is CASSPGTAS. The chain is built from TRBV5-1 and TRBJ1-1; the DNA was not used to check the table's D call, TRBD1. Germline CDR1 reads SGHRS; CDR2 reads YFSETQ. Inclusive of both ends, the CDR3 amounts to 9 amino acids.

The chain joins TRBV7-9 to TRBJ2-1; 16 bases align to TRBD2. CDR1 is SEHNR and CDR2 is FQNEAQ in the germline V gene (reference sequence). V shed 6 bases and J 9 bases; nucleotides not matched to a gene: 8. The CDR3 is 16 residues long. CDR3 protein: CASRPGLAGGPGEQFF. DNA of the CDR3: TGTGCCAGCAGGCCGGGACTAGCGGGAGGGCCAGGTGAGCAGTTCTTC.

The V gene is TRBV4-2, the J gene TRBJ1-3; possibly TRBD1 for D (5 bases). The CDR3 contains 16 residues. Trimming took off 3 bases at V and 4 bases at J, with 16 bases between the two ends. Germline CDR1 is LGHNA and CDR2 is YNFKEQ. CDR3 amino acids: CASSQMGRRGGNTIYF. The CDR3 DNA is TGTGCCAGCAGCCAGATGGGACGCCGGGGGGGAAACACCATATATTTT.

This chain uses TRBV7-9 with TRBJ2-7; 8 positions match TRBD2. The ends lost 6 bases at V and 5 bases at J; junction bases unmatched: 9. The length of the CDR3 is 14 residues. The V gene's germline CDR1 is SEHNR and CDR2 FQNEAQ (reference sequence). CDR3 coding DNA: TGTGCCAGCAGTTACAGCGGGAGTTCCCACGAGCAGTACTTC. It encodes CASSYSGSSHEQYF.

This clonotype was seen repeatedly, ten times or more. The CDR3 region is CASSRLAGGPGTDTQYF. CDR3 bases: TGTGCCAGCAGCCGACTAGCGGGGGGGCCTGGCACAGATACGCAGTATTTT. The chain uses TRBV27 and TRBJ2-3, with 14 bases identical to TRBD2. The germline CDR1 and CDR2 sequences are MNHEY and SMNVEV (reference sequence). The junction had 6 bases not matched to a gene; V was cut back by 6 bases and J by 1 base. There are 17 residues in the CDR3.

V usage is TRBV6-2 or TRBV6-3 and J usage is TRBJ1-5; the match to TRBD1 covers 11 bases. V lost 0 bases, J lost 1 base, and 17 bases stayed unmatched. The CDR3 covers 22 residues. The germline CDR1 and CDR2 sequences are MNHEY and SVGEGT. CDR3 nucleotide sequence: TGTGCCAGCAGTTACTCGAGAGGAAGGGGACAGGGGGGAGTCCGGAGCAATCAGCCCCAGCATTTT. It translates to CASSYSRGRGQGGVRSNQPQHF.

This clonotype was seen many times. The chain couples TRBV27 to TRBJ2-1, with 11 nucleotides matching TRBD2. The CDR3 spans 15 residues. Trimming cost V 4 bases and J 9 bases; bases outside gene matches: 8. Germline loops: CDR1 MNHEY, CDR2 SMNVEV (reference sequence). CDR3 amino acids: CASSWVAGGNGEQFF. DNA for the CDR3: TGTGCCAGCAGTTGGGTAGCGGGAGGGAACGGTGAGCAGTTCTTC.

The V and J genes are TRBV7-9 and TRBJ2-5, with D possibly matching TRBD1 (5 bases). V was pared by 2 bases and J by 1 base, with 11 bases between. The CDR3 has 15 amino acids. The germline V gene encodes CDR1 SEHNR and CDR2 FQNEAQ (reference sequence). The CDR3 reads CASSLPTDSQETQYF. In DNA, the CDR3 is TGTGCCAGCAGCTTACCTACCGACAGCCAAGAGACCCAGTACTTC.

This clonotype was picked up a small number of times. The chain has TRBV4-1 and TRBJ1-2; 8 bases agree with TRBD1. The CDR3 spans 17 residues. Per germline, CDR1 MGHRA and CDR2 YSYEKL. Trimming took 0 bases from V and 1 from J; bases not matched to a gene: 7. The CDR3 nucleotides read TGCGCCAGCAGCCAAGATCTTCAGGGGGCCTTTAACTATGGCTACACCTTC. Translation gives CASSQDLQGAFNYGYTF.

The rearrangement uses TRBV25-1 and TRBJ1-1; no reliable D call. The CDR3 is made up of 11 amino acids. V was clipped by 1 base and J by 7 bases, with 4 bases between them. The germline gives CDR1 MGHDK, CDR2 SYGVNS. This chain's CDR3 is CASSESLEAFF. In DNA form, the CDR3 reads TGTGCCAGCAGTGAATCCCTTGAAGCTTTCTTT.

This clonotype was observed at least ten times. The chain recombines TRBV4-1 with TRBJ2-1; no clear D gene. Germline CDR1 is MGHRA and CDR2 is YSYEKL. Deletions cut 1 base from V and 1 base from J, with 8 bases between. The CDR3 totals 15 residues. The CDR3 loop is CASSQGPGSYNEQFF. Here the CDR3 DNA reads TGCGCCAGCAGCCAAGGGCCCGGGTCCTACAATGAGCAGTTCTTC.

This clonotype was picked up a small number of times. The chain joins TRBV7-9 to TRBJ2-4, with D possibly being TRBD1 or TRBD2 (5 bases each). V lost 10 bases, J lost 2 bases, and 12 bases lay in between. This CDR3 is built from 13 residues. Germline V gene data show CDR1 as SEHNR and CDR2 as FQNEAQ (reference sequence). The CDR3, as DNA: TGTGCCACCTCCCGGGACCCCAAAAACATTCAGTACTTC. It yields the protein CATSRDPKNIQYF.

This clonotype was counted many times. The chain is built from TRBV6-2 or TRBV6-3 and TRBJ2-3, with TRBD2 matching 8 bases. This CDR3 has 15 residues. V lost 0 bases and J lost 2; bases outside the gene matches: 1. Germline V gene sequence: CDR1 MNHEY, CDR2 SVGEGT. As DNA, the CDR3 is TGTGCCAGCAGTTACTCCGGGGGGGCCACAGATACGCAGTATTTT. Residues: CASSYSGGATDTQYF.

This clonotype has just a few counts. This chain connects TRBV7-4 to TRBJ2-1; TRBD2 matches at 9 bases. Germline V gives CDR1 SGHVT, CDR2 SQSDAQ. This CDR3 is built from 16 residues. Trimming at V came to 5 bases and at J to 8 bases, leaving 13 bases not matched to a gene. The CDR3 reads CASSDPGTSPRDEQFF. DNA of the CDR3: TGTGCCAGCAGCGATCCCGGGACTAGCCCCAGGGATGAGCAGTTCTTC.

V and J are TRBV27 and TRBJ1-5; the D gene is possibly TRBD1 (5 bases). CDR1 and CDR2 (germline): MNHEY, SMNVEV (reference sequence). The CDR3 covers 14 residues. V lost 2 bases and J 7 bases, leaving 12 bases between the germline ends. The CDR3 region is CASSLHRFGQPQHF. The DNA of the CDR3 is TGTGCCAGCAGTTTACACAGGTTCGGGCAGCCCCAGCATTTT.

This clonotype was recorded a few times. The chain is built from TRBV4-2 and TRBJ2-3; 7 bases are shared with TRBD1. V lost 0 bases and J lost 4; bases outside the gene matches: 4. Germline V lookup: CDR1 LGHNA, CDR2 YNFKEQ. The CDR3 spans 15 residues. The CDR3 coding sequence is TGTGCCAGCAGCCAAGATCGGACAGGCCCAGATACGCAGTATTTT. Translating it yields CASSQDRTGPDTQYF.

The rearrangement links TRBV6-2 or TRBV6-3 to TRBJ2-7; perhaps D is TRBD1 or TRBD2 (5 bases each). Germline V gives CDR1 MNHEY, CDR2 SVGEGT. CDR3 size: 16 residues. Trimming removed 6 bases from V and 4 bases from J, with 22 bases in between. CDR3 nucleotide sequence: TGTGCCAGCAGCTATAAAGGGACGGACCTGGGATACGAGCAGTACTTC. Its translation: CASSYKGTDLGYEQYF.

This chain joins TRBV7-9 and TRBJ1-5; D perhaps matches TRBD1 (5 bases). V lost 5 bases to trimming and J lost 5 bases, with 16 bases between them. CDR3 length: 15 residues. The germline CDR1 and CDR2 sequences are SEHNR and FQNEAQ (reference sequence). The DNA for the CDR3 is TGTGCCAGCAGCCCAGTGGGAGGGGCTGATCAGCCCCAGCATTTT. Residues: CASSPVGGADQPQHF.

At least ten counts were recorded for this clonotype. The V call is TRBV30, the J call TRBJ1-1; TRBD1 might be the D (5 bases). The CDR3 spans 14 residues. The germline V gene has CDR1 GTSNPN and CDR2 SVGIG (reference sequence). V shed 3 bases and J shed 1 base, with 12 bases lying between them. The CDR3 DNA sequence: TGTGCCTGGAGCGGTACAGGAGCGAACACTGAAGCTTTCTTT. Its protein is CAWSGTGANTEAFF.

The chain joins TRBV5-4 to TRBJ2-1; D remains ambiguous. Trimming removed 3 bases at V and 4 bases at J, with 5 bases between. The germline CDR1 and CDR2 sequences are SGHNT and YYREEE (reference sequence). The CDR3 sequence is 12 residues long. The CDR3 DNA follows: TGTGCCAGCAGCTCTACTTACAATGAGCAGTTCTTC. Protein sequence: CASSSTYNEQFF.

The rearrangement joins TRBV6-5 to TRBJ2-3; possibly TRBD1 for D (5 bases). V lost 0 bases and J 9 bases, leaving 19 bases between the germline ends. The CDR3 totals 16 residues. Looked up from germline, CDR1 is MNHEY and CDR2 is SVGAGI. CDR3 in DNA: TGTGCCAGCAGTTACTCGAGTTGGGGCCCCCAGGGAACGCAGTATTTT. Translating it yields CASSYSSWGPQGTQYF.

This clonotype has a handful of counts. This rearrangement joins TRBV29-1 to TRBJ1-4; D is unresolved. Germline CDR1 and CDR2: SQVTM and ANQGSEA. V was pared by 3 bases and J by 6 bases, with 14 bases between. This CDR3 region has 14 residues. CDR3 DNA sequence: TGCAGCGTTGAGGATAAGGGAGGCGATGAAAAACTGTTTTTT. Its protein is CSVEDKGGDEKLFF.

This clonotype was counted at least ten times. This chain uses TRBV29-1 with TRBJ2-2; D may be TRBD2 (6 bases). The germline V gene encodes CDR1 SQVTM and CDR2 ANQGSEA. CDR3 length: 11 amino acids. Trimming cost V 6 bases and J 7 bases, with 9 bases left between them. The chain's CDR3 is CSVLGGGELFF. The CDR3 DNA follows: TGCAGCGTCCTGGGGGGCGGGGAGCTGTTTTTT.

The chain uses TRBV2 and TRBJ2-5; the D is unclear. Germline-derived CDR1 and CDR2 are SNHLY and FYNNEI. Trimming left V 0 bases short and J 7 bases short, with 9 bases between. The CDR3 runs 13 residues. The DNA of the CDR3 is TGTGCCAGCAGTGAAGCGGGTACGCGGACCCAGTACTTC. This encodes CASSEAGTRTQYF.

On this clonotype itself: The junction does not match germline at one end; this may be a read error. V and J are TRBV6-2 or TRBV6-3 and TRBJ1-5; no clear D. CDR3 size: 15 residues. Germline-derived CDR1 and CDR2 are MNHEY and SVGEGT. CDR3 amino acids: CASTGVMGSNRPQHF. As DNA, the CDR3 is TGTGCCAGCACCGGGGTGATGGGGAGCAATCGGCCCCAGCATTTT.

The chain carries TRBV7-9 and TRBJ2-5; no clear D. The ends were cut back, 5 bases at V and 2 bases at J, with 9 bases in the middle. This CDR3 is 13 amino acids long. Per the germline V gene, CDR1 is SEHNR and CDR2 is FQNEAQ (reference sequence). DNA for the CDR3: TGTGCCAGCAGCCCAGTACAGCAAGAGACCCAGTACTTC. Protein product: CASSPVQQETQYF.

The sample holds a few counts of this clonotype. The CDR3 is CATRRGTSGGPGSRNEQFF. The DNA for the CDR3 is TGTGCCACCCGTAGGGGGACTAGCGGGGGGCCGGGTAGTAGGAATGAGCAGTTCTTC. The rearrangement joins TRBV15 to TRBJ2-1; TRBD2 aligns across 15 bases. With V trimmed by 8 bases and J by 7 bases, 18 bases remained unmatched. There are 19 residues in the CDR3. CDR1 and CDR2 (germline): LNHNV, YYDKDF (reference sequence).